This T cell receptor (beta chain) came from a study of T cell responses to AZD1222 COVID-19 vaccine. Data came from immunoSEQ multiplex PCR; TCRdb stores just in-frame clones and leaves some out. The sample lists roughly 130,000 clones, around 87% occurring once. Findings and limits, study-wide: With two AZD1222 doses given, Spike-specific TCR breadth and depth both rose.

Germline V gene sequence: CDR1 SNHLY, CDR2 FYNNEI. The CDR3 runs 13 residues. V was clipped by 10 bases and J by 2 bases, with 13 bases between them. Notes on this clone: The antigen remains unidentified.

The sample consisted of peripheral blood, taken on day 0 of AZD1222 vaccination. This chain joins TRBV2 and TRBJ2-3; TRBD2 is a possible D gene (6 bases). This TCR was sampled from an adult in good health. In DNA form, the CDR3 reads TGTGCCAACCGGGGGACCCTCACAGATACGCAGTATTTT. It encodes CANRGTLTDTQYF.